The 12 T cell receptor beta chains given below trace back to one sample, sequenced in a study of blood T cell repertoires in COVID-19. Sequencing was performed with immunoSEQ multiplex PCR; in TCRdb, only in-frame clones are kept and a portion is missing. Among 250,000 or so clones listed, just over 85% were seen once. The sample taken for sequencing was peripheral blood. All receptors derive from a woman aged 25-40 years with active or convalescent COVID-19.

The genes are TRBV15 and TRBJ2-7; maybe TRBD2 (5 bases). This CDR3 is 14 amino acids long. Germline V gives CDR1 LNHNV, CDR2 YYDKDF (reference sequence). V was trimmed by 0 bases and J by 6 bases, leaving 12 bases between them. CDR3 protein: CATSRERVGFEQYF. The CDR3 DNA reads TGTGCCACCAGCAGAGAGAGGGTCGGGTTCGAGCAGTACTTC.

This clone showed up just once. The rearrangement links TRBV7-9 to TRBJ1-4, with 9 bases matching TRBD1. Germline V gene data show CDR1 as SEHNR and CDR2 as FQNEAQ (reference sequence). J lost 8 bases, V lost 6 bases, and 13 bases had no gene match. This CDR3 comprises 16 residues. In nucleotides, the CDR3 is TGTGCCAGCAGGCCCGGGACAGGGCGTCTCAAGGAAAAACTGTTTTTT. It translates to CASRPGTGRLKEKLFF.

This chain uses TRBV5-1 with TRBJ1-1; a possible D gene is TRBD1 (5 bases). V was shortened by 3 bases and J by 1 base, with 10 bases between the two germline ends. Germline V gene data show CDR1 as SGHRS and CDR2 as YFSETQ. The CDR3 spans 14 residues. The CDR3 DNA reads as TGCGCCAGCAGCTGGTCTGACAGGAACACTGAAGCTTTCTTT. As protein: CASSWSDRNTEAFF.

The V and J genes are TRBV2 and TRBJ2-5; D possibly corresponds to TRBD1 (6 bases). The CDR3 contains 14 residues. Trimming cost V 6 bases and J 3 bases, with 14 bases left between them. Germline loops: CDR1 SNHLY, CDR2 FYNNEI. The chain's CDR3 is CASSGTIPEETQYF. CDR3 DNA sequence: TGTGCCAGCAGCGGGACAATCCCCGAAGAGACCCAGTACTTC.

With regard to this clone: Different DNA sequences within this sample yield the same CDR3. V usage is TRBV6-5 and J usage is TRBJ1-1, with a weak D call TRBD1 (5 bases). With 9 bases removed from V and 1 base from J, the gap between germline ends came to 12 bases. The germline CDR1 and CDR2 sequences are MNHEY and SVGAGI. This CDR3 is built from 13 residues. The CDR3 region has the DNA TGTGCCAGTAGCACCGACAGGAACACTGAAGCTTTCTTT. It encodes CASSTDRNTEAFF.

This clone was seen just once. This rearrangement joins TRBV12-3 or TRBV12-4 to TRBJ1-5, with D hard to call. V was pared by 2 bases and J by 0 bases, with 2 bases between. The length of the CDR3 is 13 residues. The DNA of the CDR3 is TGTGCCAGCAGTTTATATAGCAATCAGCCCCAGCATTTT. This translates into CASSLYSNQPQHF.

CDR3 residues: CASSHRPTQGEETQYF. In nucleotides, the CDR3 is TGCGCCAGCAGCCACCGCCCGACCCAGGGGGAAGAGACCCAGTACTTC. The rearrangement uses TRBV4-1 and TRBJ2-5; 7 bases align to TRBD1. The CDR3 runs to 16 residues. The V and J ends lost 3 bases and 3 bases, in that order; junction bases with no gene match: 10. CDR1 is MGHRA and CDR2 is YSYEKL in the germline V gene.

The CDR3 is CASSYSGPTSYNEQFF. CDR3 in DNA: TGTGCCAGCAGTTACTCGGGCCCAACTTCCTACAATGAGCAGTTCTTC. J is TRBJ2-1 and V is TRBV6-6; D is uncertain. V was clipped by 0 bases and J by 1 base, with 10 bases between them. The CDR3 consists of 16 residues. Per the germline V gene, CDR1 is MNHNY and CDR2 is SVGAGI (reference sequence).

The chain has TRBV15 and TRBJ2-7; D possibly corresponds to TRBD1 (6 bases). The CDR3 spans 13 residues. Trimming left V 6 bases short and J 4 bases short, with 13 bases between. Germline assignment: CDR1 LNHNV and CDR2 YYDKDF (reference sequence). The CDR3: CATRSQGSYEQYF. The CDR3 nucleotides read TGTGCCACCAGATCACAGGGAAGTTACGAGCAGTACTTC.

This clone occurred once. Here the CDR3 reads CASREDRGHGANVLTF. CDR3 bases: TGTGCCAGCAGAGAGGACAGGGGGCACGGGGCCAACGTCCTGACTTTC. The chain combines TRBV25-1 with TRBJ2-6; 11 positions agree with TRBD1. The CDR3 has 16 amino acids. V shed 6 bases and J 4 bases; nucleotides not matched to a gene: 5. The germline gives CDR1 MGHDK, CDR2 SYGVNS.

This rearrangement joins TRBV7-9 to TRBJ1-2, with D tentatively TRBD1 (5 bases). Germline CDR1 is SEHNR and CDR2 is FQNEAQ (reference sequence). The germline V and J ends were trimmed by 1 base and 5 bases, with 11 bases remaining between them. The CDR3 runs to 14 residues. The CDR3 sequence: CASSLGGEGYGYTF. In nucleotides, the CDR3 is TGTGCCAGCAGCTTAGGAGGGGAGGGGTATGGCTACACCTTC.

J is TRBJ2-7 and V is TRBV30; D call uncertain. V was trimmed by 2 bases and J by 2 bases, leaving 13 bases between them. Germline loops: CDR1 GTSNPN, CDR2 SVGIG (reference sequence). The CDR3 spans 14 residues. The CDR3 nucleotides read TGTGCCTGGAGTCCTCGGGTCATCGCCTACGAGCAGTACTTC. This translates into CAWSPRVIAYEQYF. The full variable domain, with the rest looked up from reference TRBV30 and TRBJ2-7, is SQTIHQWPATLVQPVGSPLSLECTVEGTSNPNLYWYRQAAGRGLQLLFYSVGIGQISSEVPQNLSASRPQDRQFILSSKKLLLSDSGFYLCAWSPRVIAYEQYFGPGTRLTVT.